This T cell receptor (beta chain) is from a study of graft-versus-host responses after intestinal transplantation. Whole-study context: Anti-thymocyte globulin induction was given to all recipients, followed by tacrolimus and steroids for roughly 3 years.

The germline V gene has CDR1 SGHTA and CDR2 FQGNSA. The germline V and J ends were trimmed by 0 bases and 10 bases, with 18 bases remaining between them. The CDR3 consists of 15 residues. Turning to this clone: Its antigen remains unidentified.

The assay was immunoSEQ multiplex PCR, and TCRdb's table has in-frame clones only and misses some. The table lists 43,000 or so clones, about 95% of them singletons. Overall study findings and caveats: Recipient marrow showed GvH clones, some seen first in ileum or blood. Early post-transplant HvG declines showed an association with peak circulating GvH clone levels. Patients with graft-donor T cell macrochimerism had high graft-versus-host to host-versus-graft clonal ratios in allografts.

The sample in question was PBMCs, obtained about 320 days after intestinal transplant. The chain combines TRBV7-2 with TRBJ1-1; possible D gene TRBD1, 5 bases. The TCR originated in a human patient who received an intestinal transplant, so some T cells may come from the graft donor. CDR3: CASSLAPDWDQGAFF. The CDR3 DNA reads TGTGCCAGCAGCTTAGCCCCGGACTGGGACCAGGGAGCTTTCTTT.